This paragraph covers one T cell receptor (beta chain) sequence. Its target is not known. TCRdb re-analysed the reads in MiXCR, keeping a single row per CDR3 protein. The sample yields approximately 500,000 distinct CDR3 sequences, 15% to 20% seen once. The germline gives CDR1 MNHEY, CDR2 SMNVEV (reference sequence). Losses at the gene ends were 7 bases for V and 4 bases for J; bases not matched to a gene: 8. The CDR3 sequence is 14 residues long. The sample comes from a study of T cell repertoires in cytomegalovirus infection. Notes on the study in general: Of the TCR beta families, the public ones yielded a cumulative frequency that identified carriers of CMV plus the relevant HLA. Clonotypes of TCR beta that were HLA-C-restricted and CMV-specific dominated the ex vivo response.

The source is a human donor in good health (CMV status not recorded). Some clones in this sample may be carry-over from other donors' samples. V is TRBV27 and J is TRBJ2-5; 8 positions match TRBD1. Sequencing used CD8+ T cells from PBMCs. The CDR3 sequence: CASMRRDRTETQYF. The CDR3 DNA follows: TGTGCCAGCATGAGAAGGGACAGGACAGAGACCCAGTACTTC.